These 13 T cell receptor beta chains share one sample of origin, sequenced in a study of blood T cell repertoires in COVID-19. Using immunoSEQ multiplex PCR, the repertoire was profiled, and TCRdb retains in-frame clones only, with some absent. The table lists some 170,000 clones, roughly 87% of them singletons, with about 1.6% in the top ten. Sequenced: peripheral blood. The receptors originated from a woman aged 45-65 years with acute or convalescent COVID-19.

In its sample, this clone was seen a few times. V and J are TRBV11-3 and TRBJ1-1, with TRBD1 as a possible D gene (5 bases). CDR1 SGHNT and CDR2 YENEEA come from the germline V gene. Between the trimmed V and J ends, which lost 5 bases and 10 bases, there was a span of 11 bases. CDR3 length: 11 amino acids. The CDR3 loop is CASSNSGGAFF. CDR3 DNA: TGTGCCAGCAGCAATTCCGGGGGAGCTTTCTTT. The full variable domain, its missing parts supplied by reference TRBV11-3 and TRBJ1-1, is EAGVVQSPRYKIIEKKQPVAFWCNPISGHNTLYWYLQNLGQGPELLIRYENEEAVDDSQLPKDRFSAERLKGVDSTLKIQPAELGDSAVYLCASSNSGGAFFGQGTRLTVV.

The J gene is TRBJ1-1, the V gene TRBV7-2; D is perhaps TRBD1 (5 bases). The germline V and J ends were trimmed by 3 bases and 4 bases, with 12 bases remaining between them. This CDR3 contains 14 residues. Germline loops: CDR1 SGHTA, CDR2 FQGNSA. CDR3 loop: CASSFRVGGTEAFF. Written as DNA, the CDR3 is TGTGCCAGCAGCTTCAGGGTTGGCGGCACTGAAGCTTTCTTT.

This clone was counted once. The chain is built from TRBV19 and TRBJ1-2; tentative D call: TRBD1 (6 bases). Germline CDR1 is LNHDA and CDR2 is SQIVND (reference sequence). Trimming cost V 5 bases and J 4 bases, with 17 bases left between them. The CDR3 consists of 15 residues. The DNA of the CDR3 is TGTGCCAGTAGTCCACGGACAGCCCTGGGCTATGGCTACACCTTC. It codes for CASSPRTALGYGYTF.

J is TRBJ2-1 and V is TRBV4-1; TRBD2 agrees at 13 bases. V was clipped by 4 bases and J by 6 bases; unmatched bases: 6. From germline, CDR1 is MGHRA and CDR2 YSYEKL. The CDR3 length is 16 residues. CDR3 nucleotide sequence: TGCGCCAGCAGCCTTGGGACTAGCGGGGACCTCAATGAGCAGTTCTTC. It encodes CASSLGTSGDLNEQFF.

The J gene is TRBJ2-1, the V gene TRBV9; a possible D gene is TRBD2 (5 bases). The CDR3 runs 13 residues. Between the trimmed V and J ends, which lost 3 bases and 5 bases, there was a span of 9 bases. Germline loops: CDR1 SGDLS, CDR2 YYNGEE. The CDR3 DNA is TGTGCCAGCAGCGCCAGACTAAACAATGAGCAGTTCTTC. It yields the protein CASSARLNNEQFF.

CDR3 sequence reads: CATSDPVGLQETQYF. In DNA form, the CDR3 reads TGTGCCACCAGTGACCCGGTGGGGCTTCAAGAGACCCAGTACTTC. The chain is built from TRBV24-1 and TRBJ2-5, with TRBD1 as a possible D gene (5 bases). V was shortened by 4 bases and J by 2 bases, with 13 bases between the two germline ends. Germline CDR1 and CDR2: KGHDR and SFDVKD. The CDR3 extends over 15 amino acids.

This clone was seen a few times. The chain combines TRBV5-1 with TRBJ2-1; 10 bases are shared with TRBD2. With V trimmed by 1 base and J by 8 bases, 9 bases remained unmatched. The CDR3 contains 16 residues. Germline V gene data show CDR1 as SGHRS and CDR2 as YFSETQ. This CDR3 reads CASSLYFGLAGDEQFF. The CDR3 DNA is TGCGCCAGCAGCTTGTATTTCGGTCTAGCGGGAGATGAGCAGTTCTTC. The variable domain in full, with the rest retrieved from reference TRBV5-1 and TRBJ2-1, is KAGVTQTPRYLIKTRGQQVTLSCSPISGHRSVSWYQQTPGQGLQFLFEYFSETQRNKGNFPGRFSGRQFSNSRSEMNVSTLELGDSALYLCASSLYFGLAGDEQFFGPGTRLTVL.

This clone has only one observation. The chain couples TRBV11-3 to TRBJ1-6; maybe TRBD1 (6 bases). The ends were cut back, 5 bases at V and 10 bases at J, with 12 bases in the middle. Germline CDR1 reads SGHNT; CDR2 reads YENEEA. The CDR3 has 13 amino acids. The CDR3 DNA follows: TGTGCCAGCAGCCAGGGGTGGGTCTCACCCCTCCACTTT. As protein: CASSQGWVSPLHF.

The chain links TRBV6-6 to TRBJ1-3, with unresolved D. The V gene's germline CDR1 is MNHNY and CDR2 SVGAGI (reference sequence). The V gene lost 4 bases and the J gene lost 7 bases, with 14 bases spanning the gap. CDR3 length: 14 residues. This CDR3 reads CASSSRHLQNTIYF. CDR3 in DNA: TGTGCCAGCAGTTCCCGCCATTTACAGAACACCATATATTTT.

V and J are TRBV3-1 (or the pseudogene TRBV3-2) and TRBJ2-5, with 12 bases lining up with TRBD2. V lost 3 bases, J lost 5 bases, and 4 bases stayed unmatched. CDR3 length equals 15 residues. Germline V gene lookup returns CDR1 LGHDT and CDR2 YNNKEL (reference sequence). The CDR3 is CASSQTSGGWETQYF. CDR3 DNA: TGTGCCAGCAGCCAGACTAGCGGGGGTTGGGAGACCCAGTACTTC.

The chain carries TRBV7-2 and TRBJ2-7; no clear D gene. CDR1 is SGHTA and CDR2 is FQGNSA in the germline V gene. V was clipped by 1 base and J by 6 bases, with 13 bases between them. This CDR3 is built from 14 residues. The CDR3 is CASSLDRGRLEQYF. CDR3 DNA sequence: TGTGCCAGCAGCTTAGATAGAGGTCGTCTCGAGCAGTACTTC.

This rearrangement joins TRBV11-2 to TRBJ2-7; D possibly corresponds to TRBD1 (5 bases). Trimming stripped 1 base from V and 1 base from J, with 11 bases between. Germline-derived CDR1 and CDR2 are SGHAT and FQNNGV. This CDR3 has 15 amino acids. CDR3 in amino acids: CASSLGTGLSYEQYF. The CDR3 DNA follows: TGTGCCAGCAGCTTAGGAACAGGTCTATCCTACGAGCAGTACTTC.

The chain carries TRBV6-5 and TRBJ1-1; D is undetermined. V was shortened by 0 bases and J by 2 bases, with 7 bases between the two germline ends. This CDR3 contains 14 residues. The germline CDR1 and CDR2 sequences are MNHEY and SVGAGI. CDR3 loop: CASSYSYRNTEAFF. The CDR3, as DNA: TGTGCCAGCAGTTACTCGTATAGAAACACTGAAGCTTTCTTT.